This TCR beta chain was captured in a study of T-cell memory formation after mild COVID-19. Study summary: TCR clusters largely stayed donor specific. Study results and limitations: Researchers report contracting CD4+ clones mostly in CM and EM, with CD8+ clones in EMRA.

Concerning this clonotype itself: The antigen remains undetermined.

From the 5' RACE reads, TCRdb called clonotypes with MiXCR, one entry per CDR3 protein. The sample records 350,000 to 400,000 distinct CDR3 sequences, around 21% being singletons. Germline CDR1 and CDR2: SNHLY and FYNNEI. The CDR3 sequence is 15 residues long. The ends lost 6 bases at V and 2 bases at J; junction bases unmatched: 6. The chain recombines TRBV2 with TRBJ2-7; 11 nucleotides agree with TRBD2. Sequencing was carried out using PBMCs or a T cell subset sorted from them (not recorded which). The origin of this receptor is an adult woman who had mild COVID-19 (a few samples of this study predate the infection). Cell type and time point are not known. The CDR3, as DNA: TGTGCCAGCAGCCCCTCTAGCGGGAGGCCCTACGAGCAGTACTTC. Amino acid sequence: CASSPSSGRPYEQYF.